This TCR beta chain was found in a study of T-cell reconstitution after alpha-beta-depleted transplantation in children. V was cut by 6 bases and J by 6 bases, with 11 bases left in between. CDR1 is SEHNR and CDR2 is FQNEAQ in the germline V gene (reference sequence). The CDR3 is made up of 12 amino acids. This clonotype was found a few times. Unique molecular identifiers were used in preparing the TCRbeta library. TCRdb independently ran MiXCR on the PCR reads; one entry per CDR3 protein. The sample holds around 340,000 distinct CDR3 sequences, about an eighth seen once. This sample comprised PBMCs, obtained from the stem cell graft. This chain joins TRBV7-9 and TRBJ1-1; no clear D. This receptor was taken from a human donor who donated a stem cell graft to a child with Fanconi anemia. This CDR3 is CASSPFLAEAFF. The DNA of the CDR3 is TGTGCCAGCAGTCCCTTTCTCGCTGAAGCTTTCTTT.